This TCR beta chain was retrieved from a study of cytomegalovirus exposure and HLA in healthy donors. CDR1 is SGHNT and CDR2 is YYREEE in the germline V gene (reference sequence). The CDR3 contains 13 residues. Trimming removed 7 bases at V and 3 bases at J, with 12 bases between. General study findings and limits: The study recorded around 160 TCR beta chains that were cytomegalovirus-associated.

The PCR had 60 Vbeta and 13 Jbeta primers. The assay was immunoSEQ multiplex PCR, and TCRdb's table has in-frame clones only and misses some. Of 150,000 to 200,000 clones listed, roughly 80% are singletons. As to this clone: The antigen remains undetermined.

The chain joins TRBV5-4 to TRBJ2-3; the D gene is possibly TRBD2 (6 bases). This TCR came from a male donor in good health and CMV-seronegative. The specimen was PBMCs. CDR3 sequence (DNA): TGTGCCAGCGCCCAGCGGGTGACAGATACGCAGTATTTT. Amino acid sequence: CASAQRVTDTQYF.